This TCR beta chain was sequenced for a study of T cell clonotyping in hematopoietic cell transplantation (dated by TCRdb to about 2021). A note on the overall study: In the study, 140 or so blood samples were gathered from 40 or so consecutive transplant recipients and their related donors. Recruitment of patients ran from 2015 to early 2017, and follow-up continued until late 2020 or until death.

From the cysteine through the phenylalanine, the CDR3 covers 17 amino acids. The entry retains the CDR3 DNA only, 51 bases that are in frame from base 1. Sequences LNHDA (CDR1) and SQIVND (CDR2) are obtained from the germline V gene (reference sequence). V and J are truncated by 4 bases and 0 bases respectively, leaving an intervening sequence of 13 bases. This clone turned up a few times. The antigen this receptor binds is unknown. The record has no base qualities; no much larger clone is one base away. The immunoSEQ assay, a bias-controlled multiplex PCR with V- and J-specific primers, was used to amplify TCR beta CDR3 regions from genomic DNA. In a second PCR step, a proprietary barcode and Illumina adapter sequences were attached to the CDR3 amplicons. CDR3 libraries were sequenced on an Illumina MiSeq instrument. Per the original workflow: Export and quality control were performed with immunoSEQ Analyzer 3.0, and downstream analyses were performed with R Bioconductor and Immunarch. Only productive rearrangements in the normalized downsampled data set went into calculating the repertoire metrics. Clonotypes larger than 5 templates in the normalized cohort were defined as pathologically expanded. The Inverse Simpson Index was used to measure repertoire diversity. To capture all clonotypes, the CMV-specificity analyses were run on the non-normalized data set. The table was pulled from immuneACCESS by TCRdb, which kept in-frame rearrangements only. Such tables lose some clones; where checked, under half of the loss comes from unresolved V genes, and the rest has no known cause. V, J and clone size derive from that table, while D and trimming were established from the DNA sequence. The sample records approximately 10,000 clones, nearly 90% of which are singletons. The ten largest clones capture roughly 4% of the sample.

The paper as a whole reports these results and caveats: Donor and pretransplant recipient Inverse Simpson Index values predicted broader posttransplant TCR repertoire diversity. The sample size was limited, and CD4 and CD8 repertoire contributions could not be separated because cells were not sorted. Recipient TCR diversity fell after transplant, with pathologically expanded clonotypes rising progressively from day 30 to day 180. Recipient repertoires showed only a small fraction of overlap with donor repertoires, and over 97% appeared de novo at the given depth.

Blood samples for TCR beta sequencing were provided by related transplant donors. Nuclei Lysis Solution was used to extract genomic DNA from fresh or cryopreserved unfractionated peripheral blood mononuclear cells. The sequencing input was peripheral blood mononuclear cells. Rearrangement joined TRBV19 to TRBJ1-6; no D gene call is confident. This TCR came from a human donor who either received an allogeneic hematopoietic cell transplant for a myeloid malignancy or was a related donor (not recorded which). Some clones in this sample may be carry-over from other donors' samples. The DNA reads as follows: TGTGCCAGTAGTAGTGCGGAAGGGAGCTCCTATAATTCACCCCTCCACTTT. Its protein is CASSSAEGSSYNSPLHF.